The 12 T cell receptor beta chains given below trace back to one sample, sequenced in a study of shared clonotypes between healthy human individuals. Assay: immunoSEQ multiplex PCR; the TCRdb copy retains only in-frame clones and omits some. The table lists under 600,000 clones, roughly 97% of them singletons, with 0.045% to 0.07% in the top ten. Sequencing used naive CD4+ T cells sorted from blood. As to subset: CD45RA+ positively selected. The receptors were sampled from a woman in her 30s in good health.

The V gene is TRBV18, the J gene TRBJ2-7; TRBD2 agrees at 7 bases. The germline V gene encodes CDR1 KGHSH and CDR2 LQKENI. The CDR3 covers 15 residues. Trimming cost V 5 bases and J 1 base; bases outside gene matches: 8. CDR3 sequence: CASSASGRKSYEQYF. The CDR3 DNA reads as TGTGCCAGCTCAGCTTCCGGGAGGAAGTCCTACGAGCAGTACTTC.

The chain has TRBV5-1 and TRBJ2-1; TRBD2 aligns across 7 bases. There are 16 residues in the CDR3. V gave up 4 bases and J gave up 2 bases; unmatched junction bases: 9. CDR1 and CDR2 (germline): SGHRS, YFSETQ. The CDR3 sequence is CASSIVPGLTYNEQFF. CDR3 sequence (DNA): TGCGCCAGCAGCATAGTACCGGGACTAACCTACAATGAGCAGTTCTTC.

The rearrangement joins TRBV19 to TRBJ2-1, with D unresolved. CDR1 and CDR2 (germline): LNHDA, SQIVND (reference sequence). The V gene lost 7 bases and the J gene lost 8 bases, with 15 bases spanning the gap. The CDR3 has 13 residues. For the CDR3, the DNA is TGTGCCAGTACTACTCGTGGTAGGGATGAGCAGTTCTTC. Translation gives CASTTRGRDEQFF.

The V gene is TRBV4-2, the J gene TRBJ2-5, with 10 positions matching TRBD2. The CDR3 spans 15 residues. CDR1 and CDR2 (germline): LGHNA, YNFKEQ. V lost 4 bases to trimming and J lost 3 bases; unmatched junction nucleotides: 5. The DNA of the CDR3 is TGTGCCAGCAGCCCTAGCGGGAGAACCGAAGAGACCCAGTACTTC. Protein sequence: CASSPSGRTEETQYF.

The rearrangement joins TRBV7-9 to TRBJ1-4, with D tentatively TRBD1 (5 bases). This CDR3 spans 13 amino acids. Germline V lookup: CDR1 SEHNR, CDR2 FQNEAQ (reference sequence). V was cut by 3 bases and J by 6 bases, with 8 bases left in between. The DNA for the CDR3 is TGTGCCAGCAGCTTGGGGCTACATGAAAAACTGTTTTTT. The encoded protein is CASSLGLHEKLFF. Supplemented by reference TRBV7-9 and TRBJ1-4, the full variable domain reads DTGVSQNPRHKITKRGQNVTFRCDPISEHNRLYWYRQTLGQGPEFLTYFQNEAQLEKSRLLSDRFSAERPKGSFSTLEIQRTEQGDSAMYLCASSLGLHEKLFFGSGTQLSVL.

The chain is built from TRBV5-1 and TRBJ2-2; D is unclear. Germline V gene data show CDR1 as SGHRS and CDR2 as YFSETQ. V lost 2 bases and J lost 8, with 10 bases in between. This CDR3 is built from 13 residues. CDR3 sequence (DNA): TGCGCCAGCAGCTTCGGGTTCGAAGGGGAGCTGTTTTTT. It translates to CASSFGFEGELFF.

The J gene is TRBJ2-4, the V gene TRBV7-2; no definite D call. This CDR3 spans 15 amino acids. Trimming left V 5 bases short and J 1 base short, with 12 bases between. CDR1 SGHTA and CDR2 FQGNSA come from the germline V gene. CDR3 nucleotide sequence: TGTGCCAGCAGCCCCAACCCTGGGGCCAAAAACATTCAGTACTTC. Translating gives CASSPNPGAKNIQYF.

This chain uses TRBV28 with TRBJ1-3; D possibly corresponds to TRBD1 (5 bases). The germline V gene has CDR1 MDHEN and CDR2 SYDVKM. This CDR3 region has 13 residues. V lost 4 bases to trimming and J lost 12 bases, with 16 bases between them. The CDR3 DNA reads TGTGCCAGCAGTTCCGAGGGGCCTTCGGGCATATATTTT. Translated: CASSSEGPSGIYF.

The chain couples TRBV5-1 to TRBJ2-7; TRBD2 is a possible D gene (5 bases). This CDR3 region has 14 residues. Germline lookup yields CDR1 SGHRS and CDR2 YFSETQ. The ends were cut back, 1 base at V and 5 bases at J, with 13 bases in the middle. The CDR3, as DNA: TGCGCCAGCAGCTTGTCAGGTTGGGAGAACGAGCAGTACTTC. It specifies CASSLSGWENEQYF.

V and J are TRBV4-1 and TRBJ2-1, with 7 nucleotides matching TRBD2. Germline CDR1 reads MGHRA; CDR2 reads YSYEKL. The CDR3 extends over 16 amino acids. V shed 4 bases, J shed 6 bases, and the junction held 12 bases outside the gene matches. The CDR3 reads CASSPGAGFTPNEQFF. CDR3 coding DNA: TGCGCCAGCAGCCCGGGAGCGGGATTCACCCCCAATGAGCAGTTCTTC.

The gene calls are TRBV5-1 and TRBJ1-4; 9 nucleotides line up with TRBD1. The CDR3 extends over 15 amino acids. Germline loops: CDR1 SGHRS, CDR2 YFSETQ. The V gene end was trimmed by 4 bases and the J gene end by 8 bases; junction bases not matched to a gene: 9. The CDR3 DNA reads as TGCGCCAGCAGCGAGGGACAGGGTGGATTAGAAAAACTGTTTTTT. It encodes CASSEGQGGLEKLFF.

The chain has TRBV18 and TRBJ1-2; a possible D gene is TRBD1 (5 bases). Germline CDR1 reads KGHSH; CDR2 reads LQKENI. The CDR3 has 17 residues. V was shortened by 3 bases and J by 4 bases, with 21 bases between the two germline ends. The CDR3 protein is CASSPRDPATLGYGYTF. The DNA for the CDR3 is TGTGCCAGCTCACCCAGGGACCCGGCTACCCTTGGCTATGGCTACACCTTC.